The clone carrying this T cell receptor (beta chain) occurred a few times. This sample is drawn from a study of blood T cells in healthy people across ages. Using a J-beta primer mix together with a sample-barcoded 5' primer, a second PCR was run for about 6 to 11 cycles. TCRdb redid the calling of the 5' RACE reads with MiXCR, one entry per CDR3 protein. The repertoire consists of 540,000 or so distinct CDR3 sequences, with 20% to 30% occurring once and the leading ten covering around 10%. CDR3 size: 13 residues. Germline V gene sequence: CDR1 SGHTA, CDR2 FQGNSA. V lost 8 bases, J lost 3 bases, and 8 bases lay in between. The same data also went into a second study, on T cells of mothers and their children. From that study: According to the study, all extracted RNA entered cDNA synthesis at around 1.6 ug per 15 ul. For unrelated pairs as for related ones, thymic selection shapes TCR recombination output similarly. With unrelated pairs as the comparison, related mother-child pairs had a slightly higher overlap that was not significant.

V gene TRBV7-2 combines with J gene TRBJ1-6; D not certain. The TCR sequence derives from a boy aged 10-17 years in good health. The sequencing sample was made of blood. CDR3 nucleotide sequence: TGTGCCAGCTCACATCTCTATAATTCACCCCTCCACTTT. Translation: CASSHLYNSPLHF.